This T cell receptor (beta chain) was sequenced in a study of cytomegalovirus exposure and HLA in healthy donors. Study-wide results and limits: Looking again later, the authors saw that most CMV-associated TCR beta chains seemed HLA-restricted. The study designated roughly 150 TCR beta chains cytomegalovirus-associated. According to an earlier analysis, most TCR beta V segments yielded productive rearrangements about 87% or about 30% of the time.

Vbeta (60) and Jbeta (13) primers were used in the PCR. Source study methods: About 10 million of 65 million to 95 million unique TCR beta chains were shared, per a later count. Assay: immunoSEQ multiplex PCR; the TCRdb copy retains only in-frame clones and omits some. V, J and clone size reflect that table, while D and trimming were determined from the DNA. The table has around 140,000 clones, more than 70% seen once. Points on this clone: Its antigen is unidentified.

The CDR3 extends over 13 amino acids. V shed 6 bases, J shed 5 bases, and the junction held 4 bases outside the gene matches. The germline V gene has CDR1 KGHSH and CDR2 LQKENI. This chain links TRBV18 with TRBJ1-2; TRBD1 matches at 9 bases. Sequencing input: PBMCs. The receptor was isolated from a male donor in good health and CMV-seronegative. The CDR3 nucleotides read TGTGCCAGCTCGGATGGACAGGGGTATGGCTACACCTTC. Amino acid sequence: CASSDGQGYGYTF.